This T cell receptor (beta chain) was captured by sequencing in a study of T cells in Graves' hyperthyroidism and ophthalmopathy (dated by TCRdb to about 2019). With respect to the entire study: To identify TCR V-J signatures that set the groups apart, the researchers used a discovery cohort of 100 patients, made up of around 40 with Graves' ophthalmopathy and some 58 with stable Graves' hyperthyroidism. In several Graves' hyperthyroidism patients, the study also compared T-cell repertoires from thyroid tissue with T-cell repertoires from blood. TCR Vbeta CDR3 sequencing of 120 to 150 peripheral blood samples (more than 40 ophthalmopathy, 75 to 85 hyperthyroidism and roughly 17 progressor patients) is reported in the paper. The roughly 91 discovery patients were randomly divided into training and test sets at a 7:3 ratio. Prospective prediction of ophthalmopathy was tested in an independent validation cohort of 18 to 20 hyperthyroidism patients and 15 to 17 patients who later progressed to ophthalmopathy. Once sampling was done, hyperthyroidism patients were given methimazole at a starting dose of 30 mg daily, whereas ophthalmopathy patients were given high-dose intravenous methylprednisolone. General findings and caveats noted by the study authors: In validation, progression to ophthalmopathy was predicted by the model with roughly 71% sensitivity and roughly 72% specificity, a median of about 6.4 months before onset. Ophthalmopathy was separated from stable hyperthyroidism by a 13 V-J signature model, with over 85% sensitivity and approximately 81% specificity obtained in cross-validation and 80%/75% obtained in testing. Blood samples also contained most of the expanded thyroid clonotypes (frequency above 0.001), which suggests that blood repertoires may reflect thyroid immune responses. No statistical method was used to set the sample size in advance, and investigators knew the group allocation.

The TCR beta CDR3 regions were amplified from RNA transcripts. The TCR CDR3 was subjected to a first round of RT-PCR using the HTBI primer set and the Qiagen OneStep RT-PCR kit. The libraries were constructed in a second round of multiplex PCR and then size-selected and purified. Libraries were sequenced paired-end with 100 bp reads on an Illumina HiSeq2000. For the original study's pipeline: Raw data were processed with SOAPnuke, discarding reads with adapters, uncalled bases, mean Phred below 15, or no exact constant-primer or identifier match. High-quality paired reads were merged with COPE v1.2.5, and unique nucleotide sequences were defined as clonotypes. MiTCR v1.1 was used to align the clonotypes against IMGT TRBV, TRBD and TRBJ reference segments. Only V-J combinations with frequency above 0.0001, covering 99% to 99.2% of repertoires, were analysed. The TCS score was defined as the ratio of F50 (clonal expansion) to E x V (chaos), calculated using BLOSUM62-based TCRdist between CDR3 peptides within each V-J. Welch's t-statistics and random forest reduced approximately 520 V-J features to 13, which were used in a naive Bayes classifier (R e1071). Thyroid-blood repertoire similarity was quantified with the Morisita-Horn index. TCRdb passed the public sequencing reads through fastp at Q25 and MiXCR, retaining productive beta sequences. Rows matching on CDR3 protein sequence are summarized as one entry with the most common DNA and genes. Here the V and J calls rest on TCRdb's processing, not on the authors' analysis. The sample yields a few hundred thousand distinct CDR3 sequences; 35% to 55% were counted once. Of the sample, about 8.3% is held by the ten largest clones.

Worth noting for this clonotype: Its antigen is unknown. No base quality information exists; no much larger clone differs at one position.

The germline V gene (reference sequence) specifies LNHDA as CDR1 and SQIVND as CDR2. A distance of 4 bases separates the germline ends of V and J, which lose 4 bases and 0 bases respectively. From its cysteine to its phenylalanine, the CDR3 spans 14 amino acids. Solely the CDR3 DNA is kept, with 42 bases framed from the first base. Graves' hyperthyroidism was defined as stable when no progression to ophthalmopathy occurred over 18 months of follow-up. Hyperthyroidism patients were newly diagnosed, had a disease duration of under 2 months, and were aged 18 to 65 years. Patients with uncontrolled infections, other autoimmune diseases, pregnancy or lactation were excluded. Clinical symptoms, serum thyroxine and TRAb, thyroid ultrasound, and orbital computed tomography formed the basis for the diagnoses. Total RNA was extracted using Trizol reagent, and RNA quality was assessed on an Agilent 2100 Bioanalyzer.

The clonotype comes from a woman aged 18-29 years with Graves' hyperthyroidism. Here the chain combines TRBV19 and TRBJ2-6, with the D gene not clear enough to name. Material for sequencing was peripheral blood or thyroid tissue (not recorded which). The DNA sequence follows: TGTGCCAGTAGTACACCCTCTGGGGCCAACGTCCTGACTTTC. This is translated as CASSTPSGANVLTF.